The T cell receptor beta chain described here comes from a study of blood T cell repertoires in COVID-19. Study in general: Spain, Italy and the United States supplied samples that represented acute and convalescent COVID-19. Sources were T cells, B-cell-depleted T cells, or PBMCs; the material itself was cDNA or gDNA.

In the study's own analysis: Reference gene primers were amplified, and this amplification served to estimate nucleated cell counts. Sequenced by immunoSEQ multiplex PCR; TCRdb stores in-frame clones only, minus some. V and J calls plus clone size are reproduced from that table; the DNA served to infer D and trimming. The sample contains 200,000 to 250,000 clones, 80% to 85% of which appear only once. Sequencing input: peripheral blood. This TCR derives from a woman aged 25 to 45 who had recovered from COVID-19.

CDR3 nucleotide sequence: TGTGCCACCAGCACGCACAGGGGTAGCTACGAGCAGTACTTC. Translation gives CATSTHRGSYEQYF. The chain links TRBV15 to TRBJ2-7; 7 nucleotides match TRBD1. This CDR3 spans 14 amino acids. Germline trimming cut 4 bases from V and 3 bases from J; bases unmatched to any gene: 6. Germline CDR1 and CDR2: LNHNV and YYDKDF (reference sequence). The full variable domain, its missing parts supplied by reference TRBV15 and TRBJ2-7, is DAMVIQNPRYQVTQFGKPVTLSCSQTLNHNVMYWYQQKSSQAPKLLFHYYDKDFNNEADTPDNFQSRRPNTSFCFLDIRSPGLGDTAMYLCATSTHRGSYEQYFGPGTRLTVT.